A selection of T cell receptor beta chains follows, all from one sample in a study of CD8+ T cells in alopecia areata. Produced via immunoSEQ multiplex PCR; TCRdb's table is partial and in-frame only. This table holds roughly 190,000 clones, 50% to 60% found once. The material was CD4+ T cells sorted from blood, obtained at week 4, from a patient treated with tofacitinib. The receptors stem from a human donor with alopecia areata. CDR3s include the opening cysteine and the closing phenylalanine or tryptophan. A D gene is named only where the DNA matches it firmly. Some rows have no size entry. The others give once, few or many, or a class for an expanded clone.

j_gene: TRBJ2-7
abundance: .
d_gene: TRBD1
v_gene: TRBV5-6
CDR3nt: TGTGCCAGCAGCTCCAAAATAGGACAGGGGGCGCGGGGGCAGTACTTC
CDR3aa: CASSSKIGQGARGQYF

j_gene: TRBJ2-2
abundance: .
d_gene: .
v_gene: TRBV15
CDR3nt: TGTGCCACCAGCAGAGGACAGGTCAACACCGGGGAGCTGTTTTTT
CDR3aa: CATSRGQVNTGELFF

j_gene: TRBJ2-1
abundance: .
d_gene: TRBD1
v_gene: TRBV27
CDR3nt: TGTGCCAGCAGACTTGACAGGGTTTCCTACAATGAGCAGTTCTTC
CDR3aa: CASRLDRVSYNEQFF

j_gene: TRBJ1-1
abundance: .
d_gene: .
v_gene: TRBV29-1
CDR3nt: TGCAGCGTTCAACAGGGCAAGACTGAAGCTTTCTTT
CDR3aa: CSVQQGKTEAFF

j_gene: TRBJ2-5
abundance: .
d_gene: .
v_gene: TRBV5-1
CDR3nt: TGCGCCACCGGACCCGACCACCAAGAGACCCAGTACTTC
CDR3aa: CATGPDHQETQYF

j_gene: TRBJ1-1
abundance: .
d_gene: .
v_gene: TRBV6-5
CDR3nt: TGTGCCAGCAGTTACTCTGGGGGAGGGATTTACACTGAAGCTTTCTTT
CDR3aa: CASSYSGGGIYTEAFF

j_gene: TRBJ2-5
abundance: .
d_gene: TRBD2
v_gene: TRBV4-3
CDR3nt: TGCGCCAGCAGCCAAGATAGTCGGGGGGAGGAGACCCAGTACTTC
CDR3aa: CASSQDSRGEETQYF

j_gene: TRBJ2-1
abundance: few
d_gene: TRBD1
v_gene: TRBV7-9
CDR3nt: TGTGCCAGCAGCTTTGGGACAGGGTGGGCTGAGCAGTTCTTC
CDR3aa: CASSFGTGWAEQFF

j_gene: TRBJ2-7
abundance: .
d_gene: .
v_gene: TRBV30
CDR3nt: TGTGCCTGGAGTGGGACTGAGAGGGGCGAGCAGTACTTC
CDR3aa: CAWSGTERGEQYF

j_gene: TRBJ2-5
abundance: few
d_gene: .
v_gene: TRBV5-1
CDR3nt: TGCGCCAGCAGCTTGGAAGGGGGAGTGACGGAGACCCAGTACTTC
CDR3aa: CASSLEGGVTETQYF

j_gene: TRBJ1-5
abundance: .
d_gene: .
v_gene: TRBV6-5
CDR3nt: TGTGCCAGCAGTTACTCATCTTATCAGCCCCAGCATTTT
CDR3aa: CASSYSSYQPQHF

j_gene: TRBJ2-5
abundance: once
d_gene: .
v_gene: TRBV9
CDR3nt: TGTGCCAGCAGCGTAAGTCTGGGCCGAGAGACCCAGTACTTC
CDR3aa: CASSVSLGRETQYF

j_gene: TRBJ1-2
abundance: .
d_gene: .
v_gene: TRBV29-1
CDR3nt: TGCAGCGTTGGGGACGTCTGGGGCTACACCTTC
CDR3aa: CSVGDVWGYTF

j_gene: TRBJ1-1
abundance: .
d_gene: TRBD1
v_gene: TRBV19
CDR3nt: TGTGCCAGTAGTATCCCGACAGGGTTGGCTTTCTTT
CDR3aa: CASSIPTGLAFF

j_gene: TRBJ2-1
abundance: many
d_gene: TRBD2
v_gene: TRBV2
CDR3nt: TGTGCCAGCAGGCCGGGACTAGCGCCCTACAATGAGCAGTTCTTC
CDR3aa: CASRPGLAPYNEQFF

j_gene: TRBJ2-7
abundance: .
d_gene: TRBD1
v_gene: TRBV11-2
CDR3nt: TGTGCCAGCAGCTTAGGGTCAGGGGGCTCCTACGAGCAGTACTTC
CDR3aa: CASSLGSGGSYEQYF

j_gene: TRBJ1-6
abundance: few
d_gene: .
v_gene: TRBV4-1
CDR3nt: TGCGCCAGCAGCCACGAGGGGAGACGGTATAATTCACCCCTCCACTTT
CDR3aa: CASSHEGRRYNSPLHF

j_gene: TRBJ1-2
abundance: .
d_gene: TRBD1
v_gene: TRBV7-8
CDR3nt: TGTGCCAGCAGCTTCGGGACAGGGGGCGATGGCTACACCTTC
CDR3aa: CASSFGTGGDGYTF

j_gene: TRBJ1-1
abundance: .
d_gene: TRBD1
v_gene: TRBV28
CDR3nt: TGTGCCAGCAGTTCTTTACAGGGGACTAAGATGAACACTGAAGCTTTCTTT
CDR3aa: CASSSLQGTKMNTEAFF

j_gene: TRBJ1-5
abundance: few
d_gene: TRBD1
v_gene: TRBV7-2
CDR3nt: TGTGCCAGCAGCTTGAGGACAGGGAGGGATCAGCCCCAGCATTTT
CDR3aa: CASSLRTGRDQPQHF

j_gene: TRBJ2-1
abundance: .
d_gene: .
v_gene: TRBV7-2
CDR3nt: TGTGCCAGCACTGTGCGGGATGAGCAGTTCTTC
CDR3aa: CASTVRDEQFF

j_gene: TRBJ2-5
abundance: .
d_gene: .
v_gene: TRBV2
CDR3nt: TGTGCCACCGACCGGGACGGAAAAGAGACCCAGTACTTC
CDR3aa: CATDRDGKETQYF

j_gene: TRBJ1-2
abundance: .
d_gene: .
v_gene: TRBV30
CDR3nt: TGTGCCTGGAGTGTTCTGGACCGTCGGGGCTACACCTTC
CDR3aa: CAWSVLDRRGYTF

j_gene: TRBJ1-1
abundance: .
d_gene: TRBD1
v_gene: TRBV7-9
CDR3nt: TGTGCCAGCAGCCCAGACAGGGGCTTCAACACTGAAGCTTTCTTT
CDR3aa: CASSPDRGFNTEAFF

j_gene: TRBJ2-5
abundance: .
d_gene: .
v_gene: TRBV5-1
CDR3nt: TGCGCCAGCAGCTTGGATCCCCAAGCCCCCGAGACGGCCCAGTACTTC
CDR3aa: CASSLDPQAPETAQYF

j_gene: TRBJ2-5
abundance: .
d_gene: .
v_gene: TRBV30
CDR3nt: TGTGCCTGGAGTGAGGGCCCAGGCCAAGAGACCCAGTACTTC
CDR3aa: CAWSEGPGQETQYF

j_gene: TRBJ2-6
abundance: .
d_gene: .
v_gene: TRBV29-1
CDR3nt: TGCAGCGTCCCCGGGGACACTGGGGCCAACGTCCTGACTTTC
CDR3aa: CSVPGDTGANVLTF

j_gene: TRBJ2-1
abundance: .
d_gene: TRBD2
v_gene: TRBV29-1
CDR3nt: TGCAGCGGCCTTCTAGCGGGGGGGCCCAATGAGCAGTTCTTC
CDR3aa: CSGLLAGGPNEQFF

j_gene: TRBJ2-1
abundance: few
d_gene: TRBD1
v_gene: TRBV5-4
CDR3nt: TGTGCCAGCAGCATACCGGGACAGGGGGCAAATGAGCAGTTCTTC
CDR3aa: CASSIPGQGANEQFF

j_gene: TRBJ2-1
abundance: .
d_gene: .
v_gene: TRBV5-1
CDR3nt: TGCGCCAGCAGCTTGAGGGGTCTCAGCTCCTACAATGAGCAGTTCTTC
CDR3aa: CASSLRGLSSYNEQFF

j_gene: TRBJ2-4
abundance: .
d_gene: TRBD2
v_gene: TRBV29-1
CDR3nt: TGCAGCGTGCTTCCGGGACTAGCTGCCAAAAACATTCAGTACTTC
CDR3aa: CSVLPGLAAKNIQYF

j_gene: TRBJ1-4
abundance: few
d_gene: .
v_gene: TRBV2
CDR3nt: TGTGCCAGCAGGGCGGACAGCACGAAAAAACTGTTTTTT
CDR3aa: CASRADSTKKLFF

j_gene: TRBJ2-5
abundance: .
d_gene: TRBD2
v_gene: TRBV9
CDR3nt: TGTGCCAGCAGCGTAGCTAGCGGTTCTGGGGAGACCCAGTACTTC
CDR3aa: CASSVASGSGETQYF

j_gene: TRBJ2-1
abundance: .
d_gene: TRBD2
v_gene: TRBV6-6
CDR3nt: TGTGCCAGCAGTCGAAAAGCGGGAGGGGGGAGGAATGAGCAGTTCTTC
CDR3aa: CASSRKAGGGRNEQFF

j_gene: TRBJ2-7
abundance: .
d_gene: .
v_gene: TRBV6-1
CDR3nt: TGTGCCAGCAGTGAGGGCTTTGTCGGCTACGAGCAGTACTTC
CDR3aa: CASSEGFVGYEQYF

j_gene: TRBJ2-7
abundance: .
d_gene: .
v_gene: TRBV9
CDR3nt: TGTGCCAGCAGCGTAGCCCCAGGGTTCTTGTACGAGCAGTACTTC
CDR3aa: CASSVAPGFLYEQYF

j_gene: TRBJ2-1
abundance: .
d_gene: TRBD2
v_gene: TRBV7-9
CDR3nt: TGTGCCAGCAGCAGAAGCGGGGGCGTATACAATGAGCAGTTCTTC
CDR3aa: CASSRSGGVYNEQFF

j_gene: TRBJ1-2
abundance: few
d_gene: .
v_gene: TRBV19
CDR3nt: TGTGCCACCTCCCCCGAGGGGACCTATGGCTACACCTTC
CDR3aa: CATSPEGTYGYTF

j_gene: TRBJ2-7
abundance: .
d_gene: TRBD2
v_gene: TRBV30
CDR3nt: TGTGCCTGGAGTGTACCGCGCGGGGGAGCATTCTACGAGCAGTACTTC
CDR3aa: CAWSVPRGGAFYEQYF

j_gene: TRBJ1-2
abundance: .
d_gene: .
v_gene: TRBV28
CDR3nt: TGTGCCAGCAGTCGTGGGGGGCGAAACTATGGCTACACCTTC
CDR3aa: CASSRGGRNYGYTF

j_gene: TRBJ2-5
abundance: many
d_gene: .
v_gene: TRBV2
CDR3nt: TGTGCCAGCAAAAGGGAGCAGCAAGAGACCCAGTACTTC
CDR3aa: CASKREQQETQYF

j_gene: TRBJ1-2
abundance: .
d_gene: TRBD1
v_gene: TRBV5-6
CDR3nt: TGTGCCAGCAGCTCCCGGGACAGATACTATGGCTACACCTTC
CDR3aa: CASSSRDRYYGYTF

j_gene: TRBJ1-1
abundance: few
d_gene: .
v_gene: TRBV30
CDR3nt: TGTGCCTGGAGTGTAACTCCGAACACTGAAGCTTTCTTT
CDR3aa: CAWSVTPNTEAFF

j_gene: TRBJ2-7
abundance: few
d_gene: TRBD1
v_gene: TRBV10-3
CDR3nt: TGTGCCATCAGTGAGGGACAGGGAAGCGAGCAGTACTTC
CDR3aa: CAISEGQGSEQYF

j_gene: TRBJ2-5
abundance: .
d_gene: .
v_gene: TRBV4-3
CDR3nt: TGCGCCAGCAGCCAAGATCGGCTGCAAGAGACCCAGTACTTC
CDR3aa: CASSQDRLQETQYF